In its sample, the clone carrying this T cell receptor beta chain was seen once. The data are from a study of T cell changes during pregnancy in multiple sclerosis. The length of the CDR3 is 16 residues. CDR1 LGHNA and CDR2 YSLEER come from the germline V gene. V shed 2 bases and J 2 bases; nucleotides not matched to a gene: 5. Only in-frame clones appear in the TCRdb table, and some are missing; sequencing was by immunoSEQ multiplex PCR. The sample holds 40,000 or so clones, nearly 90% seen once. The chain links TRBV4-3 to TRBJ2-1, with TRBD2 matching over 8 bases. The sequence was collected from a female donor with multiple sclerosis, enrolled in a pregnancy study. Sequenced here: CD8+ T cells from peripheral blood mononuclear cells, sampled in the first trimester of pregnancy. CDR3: CASSQSLAGTYNEQFF. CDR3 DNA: TGCGCCAGCAGCCAATCGCTAGCGGGCACCTACAATGAGCAGTTCTTC.